This TCR beta chain was identified in a study of beta chain features in type 1 diabetes (dated by TCRdb to about 2018). For the study in its entirety: Patients and healthy donors did not differ in mean age, gender distribution, total cell number or subset yield. Naive and central memory subsets were obtained from all 30 or so donors, but regulatory and stem cell-like memory subsets were isolated from only 8 patients and roughly 8 healthy donors. A total of around 110,000,000 sorted cells were examined across all samples, and a strong correlation was observed between cell number per subset and RNA yield. In the study, recently diagnosed type 1 diabetes patients and matched healthy donors were compared on the TCRB repertoires of their sorted circulating CD4+ T cell subsets.

All of the isolated RNA was reverse transcribed with the High Capacity cDNA Reverse Transcription Kit, so expressed TCRB transcripts were sequenced. Deep immunoSEQ sequencing was applied to naive, central memory and regulatory T cell samples, giving an average of about 3.7 million total reads per sample. Sorted cells were lysed in RLT buffer and RNA was extracted with DNase-treated RNeasy Micro or Mini kits, depending on cell number. To prevent cross-contamination, each cell subset was processed individually, whereas patient and healthy donor samples were processed jointly. The immunoSEQ multiplex PCR was used to amplify TCRB sequences from cDNA, generating 87-bp fragments that spanned the CDR3 region. Sequencing of the amplicons was done on the Illumina HiSeq platform. The paper's data handling went like this. Synthetic template baselines were used to correct PCR bias computationally, reads within Hamming distance 2 were collapsed together, and singletons that could not be merged were discarded. Reads were aligned to IMGT to assign V, D and J genes, CDR3 length, and insertions or deletions at six rearrangement sites. Within each subset, clonotype counts were normalized to the number of sorted cells before true diversity and Gini coefficients were calculated with the tcR R package. The overlap coefficient, calculated on TCRB nucleotide sequences, was used to measure repertoire sharing. As a proxy for the pre-selection repertoire, out-of-frame TCRB sequences from naive cells were analyzed. TCRdb limited this immuneACCESS table to in-frame rearrangements with V and J called. A share of clones is missing; checked studies link under half to unresolved V genes, and the rest is unexplained. V and J calls and clone size follow that table, whereas D and trimming were derived from the DNA. Here the sample has about 400,000 clones; over 9.5% occur a single time. Together, the top ten hold 0.0095% to 0.012% of the sample.

Each donor gave one peripheral blood draw, approximately 0.11 L on average, collected into heparinised tubes. A BD FACSAria II and a panel including CD45RO, CCR7, CD25, CD127, CD95 and CD27 were used to sort naive, central memory, regulatory and stem cell-like memory CD4+ T cells. A purity above 95% was achieved for all sorted populations. PBMCs were separated immediately by Lymphoprep density gradient centrifugation and were stained directly, without being cultured. Samples were stained and sorted in pairs, with one healthy donor and one patient per experiment, so that batch effects were minimized. A distance of 10 bases separates the germline ends of V and J, which lose 6 bases and 9 bases respectively. The CDR3 starts with the cysteine, ends with the phenylalanine, and has 10 residues. Of the read, only the CDR3 DNA is kept; its 30 bases are in frame from base 1. CDR1 and CDR2 (DFQATT, SNEGSKA) derive from the germline V gene (reference sequence).

Study-level results and caveats: Fewer insertions and more nucleotide deletions at VDJ recombination sites were observed in patients with type 1 diabetes, implying thymic rearrangement abnormalities. Sequencing cDNA rather than genomic DNA could over-represent highly expressing activated cells, although activation and CD3 levels did not differ between groups. Shorter templates might be favored by PCR, yet because patient and control samples were amplified and corrected together, any such skew would affect both groups equally. Because small numbers of individuals were included in the HLA sub-analyses, any influence of HLA type on TCRB rearrangement was left unresolved. Naive, central memory and regulatory TCRB repertoires appeared to be more alike among patients than among healthy donors. Type 1 diabetes patients showed a moderate but significant shortening of TCRB CDR3 length in all four CD4+ subsets.

This clone was seen a few times. Its antigen is currently not known. The input lacks base qualities; no much larger clone sits a single base away. This sequence was found in a woman between 18 and 29 years old with type 1 diabetes. In this chain, TRBV20-1 is recombined with TRBJ2-3; TRBD2 is perhaps the D gene, given 6 matching bases. The specimen was naive CD4+ T cells from blood. This sample's cell subset or site label indicates: true naive CD4+ T cells. The CDR3 protein: CSAQEGTQYF. The DNA sequence is as follows: TGCAGTGCCCAGGAGGGCACGCAGTATTTT.